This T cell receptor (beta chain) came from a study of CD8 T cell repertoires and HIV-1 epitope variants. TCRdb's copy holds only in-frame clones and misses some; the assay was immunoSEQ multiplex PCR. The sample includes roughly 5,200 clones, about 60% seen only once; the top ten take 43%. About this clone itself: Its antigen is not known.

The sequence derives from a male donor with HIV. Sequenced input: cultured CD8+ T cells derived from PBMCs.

The CDR3 sequence is CASSYGQGPYEQYF. CDR3 in DNA: TGTGCCAGCAGTTACGGCCAGGGCCCCTACGAGCAGTACTTC. The chain couples TRBV28 to TRBJ2-7, with D perhaps TRBD1 (5 bases). This CDR3 region has 14 residues. V was shortened by 4 bases and J by 2 bases, with 12 bases between the two germline ends. From germline, CDR1 is MDHEN and CDR2 SYDVKM.